The rows below give T cell receptor beta chains drawn from one sample of a study of T cells expressing NK-cell markers. TCRdb processed the 5' RACE reads again and assigns one entry to each CDR3 protein, with no DNA. The specimen's table records about 180,000 distinct CDR3 sequences. The material sequenced was blood T cells: a sorted CD56 or NKG2C T cell subset, CD4+ or CD8+ T cells, or bulk PBMC T cells (not recorded which). These receptors all stem from a man aged 18 to 69 in good health. Both conserved end residues are part of each CDR3.

j_gene: TRBJ2-7; v_gene: TRBV14; CDR3aa: CASSQEMAVFYEQYF
j_gene: TRBJ2-5; v_gene: TRBV5-5; CDR3aa: CASSFTRSTETQYF
j_gene: TRBJ2-7; v_gene: TRBV20-1; CDR3aa: CSAIFSTGGLDEQYF
j_gene: TRBJ2-5; v_gene: TRBV3-1; CDR3aa: CASSQDTGTEQETQYF
j_gene: TRBJ2-7; v_gene: TRBV6-1; CDR3aa: CASSFLDGSYEQYF
j_gene: TRBJ2-5; v_gene: TRBV7-8; CDR3aa: CASSSNWEGETQYF
j_gene: TRBJ1-4; v_gene: TRBV7-9; CDR3aa: CASSSSGGDEKLFF
j_gene: TRBJ2-7; v_gene: TRBV5-1; CDR3aa: CASSYEGASYEQYF
j_gene: TRBJ2-3; v_gene: TRBV28; CDR3aa: CASSLWGTSGGTDTQYF
j_gene: TRBJ2-1; v_gene: TRBV7-9; CDR3aa: CASSPPVGLYNEQFF
j_gene: TRBJ2-3; v_gene: TRBV9; CDR3aa: CASSVNRDGGAGLTQYF
j_gene: TRBJ2-1; v_gene: TRBV4-2; CDR3aa: CASSQDASGGRYNEQFF
j_gene: TRBJ2-1; v_gene: TRBV20-1; CDR3aa: CSADVGGAYNEQFF
j_gene: TRBJ2-7; v_gene: TRBV19; CDR3aa: CASRGTGHYEQYF
j_gene: TRBJ1-2; v_gene: TRBV19; CDR3aa: CASTIPAGDYGYTF
j_gene: TRBJ2-5; v_gene: TRBV12-5; CDR3aa: CASGLVRTGQETQYF
j_gene: TRBJ2-7; v_gene: TRBV27; CDR3aa: CASNTRPGPGEQYF
j_gene: TRBJ1-1; v_gene: TRBV7-8; CDR3aa: CASSFNQNTEAFF
j_gene: TRBJ2-6; v_gene: TRBV3-1; CDR3aa: CASSLGTGGTGANVLTF
j_gene: TRBJ1-5; v_gene: TRBV12-3/TRBV12-4; CDR3aa: CASSFGGVYQPQHF
j_gene: TRBJ2-2; v_gene: TRBV5-1; CDR3aa: CASSFVASGTSGGLLTGELFF
j_gene: TRBJ1-2; v_gene: TRBV11-2; CDR3aa: CASSLVGPSGYTF
j_gene: TRBJ2-7; v_gene: TRBV6-1; CDR3aa: CASSAIGRGTSYEQYF
j_gene: TRBJ2-1; v_gene: TRBV19; CDR3aa: CASSINRGNEQFF
j_gene: TRBJ2-2; v_gene: TRBV27; CDR3aa: CASSPTGWGELFFF
j_gene: TRBJ2-7; v_gene: TRBV6-1; CDR3aa: CASSEVSDAYYEQYF
j_gene: TRBJ2-1; v_gene: TRBV20-1; CDR3aa: CSASEGGGTPSYNEQFF
j_gene: TRBJ2-2; v_gene: TRBV7-9; CDR3aa: CASSSTGVMTGELFF
j_gene: TRBJ1-5; v_gene: TRBV28; CDR3aa: CASRSTDSSNQPQHF
j_gene: TRBJ2-2; v_gene: TRBV7-9; CDR3aa: CASSFQATNTGELFF
j_gene: TRBJ2-5; v_gene: TRBV6-1; CDR3aa: CASSEGLGSQETQYF
j_gene: TRBJ2-1; v_gene: TRBV12-5; CDR3aa: CASGPLVGQGYYEQFF
j_gene: TRBJ1-1; v_gene: TRBV9; CDR3aa: CASSVTDRGGSEAFF
j_gene: TRBJ2-7; v_gene: TRBV23-1; CDR3aa: CASSQNGQAYEQYF
j_gene: TRBJ2-1; v_gene: TRBV7-2; CDR3aa: CASSPVERGPPHEQFF
j_gene: TRBJ2-6; v_gene: TRBV29-1; CDR3aa: CSVEGLSGANVLTF
j_gene: TRBJ2-2; v_gene: TRBV13; CDR3aa: CASSPEGRDPNTGELFF
j_gene: TRBJ1-1; v_gene: TRBV10-3; CDR3aa: CAIGQSTEAFF
j_gene: TRBJ2-1; v_gene: TRBV15; CDR3aa: CATSARRTGNEQFF
j_gene: TRBJ1-3; v_gene: TRBV20-1; CDR3aa: CSARGLSGNTIYF
j_gene: TRBJ2-7; v_gene: TRBV5-4; CDR3aa: CASSSSTTGDEQYF
j_gene: TRBJ1-1; v_gene: TRBV11-2; CDR3aa: CASSLFGGQAPRVTEAFF
j_gene: TRBJ2-3; v_gene: TRBV19; CDR3aa: CASSLGRPLPHTQYF
j_gene: TRBJ2-3; v_gene: TRBV10-3; CDR3aa: CAISFEGRTDTQYF
j_gene: TRBJ1-2; v_gene: TRBV28; CDR3aa: CASSLTGATGYTF
j_gene: TRBJ2-7; v_gene: TRBV6-5; CDR3aa: CASRRGDEQYF
j_gene: TRBJ1-1; v_gene: TRBV12-5; CDR3aa: CASGLGTGEAFF
j_gene: TRBJ2-4; v_gene: TRBV12-3/TRBV12-4; CDR3aa: CASSLARGLQYF
j_gene: TRBJ1-1; v_gene: TRBV2; CDR3aa: CAPRTGSNTEAFF
j_gene: TRBJ2-7; v_gene: TRBV19; CDR3aa: CASKMMSSSYEQYF
j_gene: TRBJ2-2; v_gene: TRBV9; CDR3aa: CASSVATSANTGELFF
j_gene: TRBJ2-1; v_gene: TRBV20-1; CDR3aa: CSARDGLVSFYNEQFF